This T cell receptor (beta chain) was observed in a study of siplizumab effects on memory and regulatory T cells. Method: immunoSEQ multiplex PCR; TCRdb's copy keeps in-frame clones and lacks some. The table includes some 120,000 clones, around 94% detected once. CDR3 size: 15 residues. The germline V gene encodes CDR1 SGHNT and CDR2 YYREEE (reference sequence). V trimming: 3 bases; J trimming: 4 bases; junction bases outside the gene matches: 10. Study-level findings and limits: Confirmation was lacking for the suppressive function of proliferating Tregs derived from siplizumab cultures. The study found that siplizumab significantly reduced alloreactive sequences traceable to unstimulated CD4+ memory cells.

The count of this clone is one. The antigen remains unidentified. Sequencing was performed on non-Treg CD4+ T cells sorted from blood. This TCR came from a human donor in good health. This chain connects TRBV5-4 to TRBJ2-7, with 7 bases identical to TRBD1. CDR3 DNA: TGTGCCAGCAGCTCACCGACAGGGATCGAGTACGAGCAGTACTTC. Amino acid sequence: CASSSPTGIEYEQYF.